This entry concerns a single T cell receptor (beta chain). What it recognizes is unknown. With 60 Vbeta and 13 Jbeta primers, the PCR was carried out. Sequenced by immunoSEQ multiplex PCR; TCRdb stores in-frame clones only, minus some. The sample contains about 60,000 clones, around 87% of which appear only once. This CDR3 contains 17 residues. CDR1 and CDR2 (germline): LGHNT, FRNRAP. Trimming shortened V by 2 bases and J by 3 bases, and 19 bases separated the two germline ends. This sample stems from a study of cytomegalovirus exposure and HLA in healthy donors. Study conclusions and caveats: Most subjects' HLA-A and HLA-B alleles were reportedly predicted from TCR beta sequences.

The chain links TRBV12-5 to TRBJ2-5, with D perhaps matching TRBD1 (7 bases). Sequencing was performed on PBMCs. The sequence derives from a young man in good health and CMV-seronegative. CDR3 sequence (DNA): TGTGCTAGTGGTTTGTTAACACGAACAGGGGAGGAAGAGACCCAGTACTTC. It is translated as CASGLLTRTGEEETQYF.